A single T cell receptor beta chain is shown here with its context. Its antigen specificity is not known. Per-base quality was not reported, and no clone a single base away is much larger than it. Ends trimmed: V by 5 bases, J by 3 bases; bases unmatched to a gene: 15. CDR1 and CDR2 were assigned from the germline V gene (reference sequence) as LNHDA and SQIVND. The CDR3 runs 18 amino acids, cysteine and phenylalanine included. This entry keeps only the CDR3 DNA: 54 bases, framed from base 1. The entry originates in a study of cytomegalovirus exposure and HLA in healthy donors (dated by TCRdb to about 2017). At the level of the whole study: According to a later analysis, one platform produced both the 110 or so validation repertoires and the 666 repertoires of the first cohort. High-throughput TCR immunosequencing, statistical association of individual TCRs with disease status, and machine learning were combined to predict cytomegalovirus infection status. The study aimed to test whether signatures of past pathogen exposure could be identified by cataloging public T cell receptors. In addition to the first cohort of about 650 subjects, a separate validation cohort of 120 different subjects was used. Points the paper makes about the study in general: Most TCR sequences were observed very rarely across donors, whereas some public TCRs were present in many individuals. According to the authors, the approach could potentially be generalized to other disease states and immunological phenotypes. The study listed 150 to 200 TCR beta chains as associated with cytomegalovirus. Cytomegalovirus status was reported to be diagnosed by the classifier with high specificity and sensitivity in both the original and validation cohorts. In vitro tests confirmed that a few of the cytomegalovirus-associated TCR beta chains recognize cytomegalovirus antigens. Subsequent analysis determined that TCRs grouped into clusters in the first cohort also showed a tendency toward co-occurrence across the 130 or so validation repertoires, and 94% of cluster scores exceeded 0. A later analysis had no HLA typing for the validation cohort, so co-occurrence there was scored across all 130 or so repertoires.

Donors formed part of the validation cohort, which comprised 120 subjects and was distinct from the first cohort of under 800 subjects. Libraries were made using the immunoSEQ multiplex PCR assay. The paper's data handling went like this. To diagnose cytomegalovirus status from the catalog of TCR beta chain sequences, a statistical classification framework was built. TCRdb retrieved this table from immuneACCESS and kept in-frame rearrangements only. Not all clones are present; in checked studies, unresolved V genes account for under half, and no reason is known for the remainder. V and J calls and clone size are as listed in that table; D and trimming were resolved from the DNA. Present in this sample are around 240,000 clones, around 87% of which were seen just once. The ten largest account for under 0.45% of the sample.

The chain is made from TRBV19 and TRBJ1-1, and TRBD1 matches 10 of the central bases. The source of this sequence is a woman aged 18-35 years in good health and CMV-seronegative. Sequencing used PBMCs. CDR3 sequence: CASSPNRTGGNGDTEAFF. The DNA sequence reads TGTGCCAGTAGTCCCAATAGGACAGGGGGAAACGGGGACACTGAAGCTTTCTTT.